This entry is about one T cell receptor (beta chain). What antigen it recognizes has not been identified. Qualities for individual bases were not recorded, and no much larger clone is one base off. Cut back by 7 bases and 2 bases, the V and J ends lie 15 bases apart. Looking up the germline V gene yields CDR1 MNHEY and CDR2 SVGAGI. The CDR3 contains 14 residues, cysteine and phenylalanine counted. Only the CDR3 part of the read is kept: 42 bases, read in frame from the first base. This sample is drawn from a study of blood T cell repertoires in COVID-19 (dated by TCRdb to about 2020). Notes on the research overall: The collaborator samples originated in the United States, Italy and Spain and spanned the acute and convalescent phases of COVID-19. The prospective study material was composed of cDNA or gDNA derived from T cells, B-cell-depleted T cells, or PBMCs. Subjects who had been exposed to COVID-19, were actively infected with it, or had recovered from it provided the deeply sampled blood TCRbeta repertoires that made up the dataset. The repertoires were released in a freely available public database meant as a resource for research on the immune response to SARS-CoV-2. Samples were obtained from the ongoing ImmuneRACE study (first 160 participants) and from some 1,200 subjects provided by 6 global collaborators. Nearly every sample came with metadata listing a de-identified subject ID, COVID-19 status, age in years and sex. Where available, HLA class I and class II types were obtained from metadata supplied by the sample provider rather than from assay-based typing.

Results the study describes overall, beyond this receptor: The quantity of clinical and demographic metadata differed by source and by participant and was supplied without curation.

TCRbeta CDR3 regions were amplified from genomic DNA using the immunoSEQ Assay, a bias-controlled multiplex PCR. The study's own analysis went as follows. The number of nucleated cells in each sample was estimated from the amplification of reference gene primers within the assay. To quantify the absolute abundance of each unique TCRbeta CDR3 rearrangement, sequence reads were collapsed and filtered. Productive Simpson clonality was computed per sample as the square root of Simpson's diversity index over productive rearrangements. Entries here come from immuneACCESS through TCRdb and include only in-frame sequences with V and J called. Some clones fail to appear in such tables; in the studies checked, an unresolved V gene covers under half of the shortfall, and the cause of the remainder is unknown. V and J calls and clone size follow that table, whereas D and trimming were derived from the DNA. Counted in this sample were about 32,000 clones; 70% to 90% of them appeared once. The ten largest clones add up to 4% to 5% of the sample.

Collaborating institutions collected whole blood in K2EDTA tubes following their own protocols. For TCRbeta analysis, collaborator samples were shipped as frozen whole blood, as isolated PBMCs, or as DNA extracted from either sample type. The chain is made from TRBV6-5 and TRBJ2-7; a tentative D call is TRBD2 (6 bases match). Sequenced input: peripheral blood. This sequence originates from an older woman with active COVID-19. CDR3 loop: CASTRDFTPYEQYF. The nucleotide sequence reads TGTGCCAGCACCCGGGACTTTACTCCCTACGAGCAGTACTTC.